This T cell receptor beta chain was sequenced in a study of blood T cell repertoires in COVID-19. Study information: The analysed material was cDNA or gDNA that came from T cells, B-cell-depleted T cells, or PBMCs.

Libraries were prepared by immunoSEQ multiplex PCR; TCRdb keeps only in-frame clonotypes and omits some of them. The data hold approximately 160,000 clones, with over 70% observed a single time. Sequenced material: peripheral blood. The source is a man between 65 and 85 years old with acute or convalescent COVID-19.

The CDR3 reads CASSPGGHEQYF. CDR3 in DNA: TGTGCCAGCAGCCCGGGGGGCCACGAGCAGTACTTC. This chain uses TRBV12-3 or TRBV12-4 with TRBJ2-7; tentatively, D is TRBD2 (7 bases). The CDR3 contains 12 residues. Between the trimmed V and J ends, which lost 6 bases and 5 bases, there was a span of 11 bases.